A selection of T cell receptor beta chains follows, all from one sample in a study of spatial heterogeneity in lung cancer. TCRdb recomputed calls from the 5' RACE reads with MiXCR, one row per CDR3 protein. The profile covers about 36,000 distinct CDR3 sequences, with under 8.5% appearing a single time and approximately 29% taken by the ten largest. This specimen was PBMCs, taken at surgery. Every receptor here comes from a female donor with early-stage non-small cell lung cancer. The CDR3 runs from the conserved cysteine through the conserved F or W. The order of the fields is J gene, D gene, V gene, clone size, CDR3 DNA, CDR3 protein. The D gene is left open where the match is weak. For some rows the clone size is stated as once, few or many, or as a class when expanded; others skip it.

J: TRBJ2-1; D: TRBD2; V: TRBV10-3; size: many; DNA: TGTGCCGCTGGAGCGGGGCGGGTGATCGGCGAGCAGTTCTTC; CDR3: CAAGAGRVIGEQFF
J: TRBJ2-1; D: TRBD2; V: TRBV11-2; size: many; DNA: TGTGCCAGCAGCCCCGGTCGGGCTAGCGGGAGTTTCGGTGAGCAGTTCTTC; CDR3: CASSPGRASGSFGEQFF
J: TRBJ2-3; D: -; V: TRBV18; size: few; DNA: TGTGCCAGCTCACAACTGAGGGTCGCCACAGATACGCAGTATTTT; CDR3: CASSQLRVATDTQYF
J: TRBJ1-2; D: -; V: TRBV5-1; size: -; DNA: TGCGCCAGCAGCTTGGAAAGGTTTGGCTACACCTTC; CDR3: CASSLERFGYTF
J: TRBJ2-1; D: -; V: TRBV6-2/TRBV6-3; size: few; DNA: TGTGCCAGCACCAAGGACCGTTCCTACAATGAGCAGTTCTTC; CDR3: CASTKDRSYNEQFF
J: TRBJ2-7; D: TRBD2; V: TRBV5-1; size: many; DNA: TGCGCCAGCAGCTTGGCGGGAGGGCACTACGAGCAGTACTTC; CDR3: CASSLAGGHYEQYF
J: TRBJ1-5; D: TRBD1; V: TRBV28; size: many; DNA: TGTGCCAGCAGTTTCGCCCCAGACTCGAACAGGGGGCTCTCTTACTATAGCAATCAGCCCCAGCATTTT; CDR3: CASSFAPDSNRGLSYYSNQPQHF
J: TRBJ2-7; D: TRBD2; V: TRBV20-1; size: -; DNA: TGCAGTGCTACGACTAGCGGGGGTTCCTACGAGCAGTACTTC; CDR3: CSATTSGGSYEQYF
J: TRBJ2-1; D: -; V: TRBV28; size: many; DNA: TGTGCCAGCAGTTTTCATCGGGGGACGACCTACAATGAGCAGTTCTTC; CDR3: CASSFHRGTTYNEQFF
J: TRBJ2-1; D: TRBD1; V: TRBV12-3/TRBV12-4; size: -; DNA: TGTGCCAGCAGTCGGGACAGGGTAACCTACAATGAGCAGTTCTTC; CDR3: CASSRDRVTYNEQFF
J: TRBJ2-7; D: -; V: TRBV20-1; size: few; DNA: TGCAGTGCGCACACAGGGGGGGCAATCTACGAGCAGTACTTC; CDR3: CSAHTGGAIYEQYF
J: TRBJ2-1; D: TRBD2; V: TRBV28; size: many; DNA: TGTGCCAGCAGTTCGACTAGCGGGAGGGCCGGCACCCAGTTCTTC; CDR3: CASSSTSGRAGTQFF
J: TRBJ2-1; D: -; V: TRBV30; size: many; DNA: TGTGCCTGGACGCTGTGGGTAGGAACCAATGAGCAGTTCTTC; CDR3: CAWTLWVGTNEQFF
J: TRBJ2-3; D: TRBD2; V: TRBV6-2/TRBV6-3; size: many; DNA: TGTGCCAGCAGTGAATCCGTAGCGGGGGGGTCGGCAGATACGCAGTATTTT; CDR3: CASSESVAGGSADTQYF
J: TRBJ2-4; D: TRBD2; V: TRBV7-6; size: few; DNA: TGTGCCAGCAGCCTCCTTTCAGGACTAGCATTGGGCATTCAGTACTTC; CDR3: CASSLLSGLALGIQYF
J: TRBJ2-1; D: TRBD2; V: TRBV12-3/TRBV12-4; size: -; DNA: TGTGCCAGCAGTTTAAGGCTAGCGGGAGACAATGAGCAGTTCTTC; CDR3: CASSLRLAGDNEQFF
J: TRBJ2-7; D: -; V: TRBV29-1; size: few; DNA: TGCAGCGGGCCCTGGGACCGTCCATACGAGCAGTACTTC; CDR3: CSGPWDRPYEQYF
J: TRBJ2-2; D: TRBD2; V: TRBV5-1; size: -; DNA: TGCGCCAGCAGTCCGGGGGGGACGAACACCGGGGAGCTGTTTTTT; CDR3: CASSPGGTNTGELFF
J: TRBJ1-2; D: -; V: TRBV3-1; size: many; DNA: TGTGCCAGCAGCCAAGACCCAGGGTCCGCTTATGGCTACACCTTC; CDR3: CASSQDPGSAYGYTF
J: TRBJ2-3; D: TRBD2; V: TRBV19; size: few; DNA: TGTGCCAGTAGTTATCCGGGACTCCTGACTAGCGGGGACCCTCGGGGTTATACGCAGTATTTT; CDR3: CASSYPGLLTSGDPRGYTQYF
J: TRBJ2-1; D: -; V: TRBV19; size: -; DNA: TGTGCCAGTAGTCCAACCCACAGGGCGCGCAAAGATGAGCAGTTCTTC; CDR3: CASSPTHRARKDEQFF
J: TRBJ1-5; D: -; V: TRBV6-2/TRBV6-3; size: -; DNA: TGTGCCAGCAGTTACACAGCCTATAGCAATCAGCCCCAGCATTTT; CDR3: CASSYTAYSNQPQHF
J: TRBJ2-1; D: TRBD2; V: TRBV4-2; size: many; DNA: TGTGCCAGCAGCCAAGGGCTCATAGCGGGAGATTCGAATGAGCAGTTCTTC; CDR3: CASSQGLIAGDSNEQFF
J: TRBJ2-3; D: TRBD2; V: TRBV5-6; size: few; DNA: TGTGCCAGCAGGGTCGCTAGCGGGGGTTCAGATACGCAGTATTTT; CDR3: CASRVASGGSDTQYF
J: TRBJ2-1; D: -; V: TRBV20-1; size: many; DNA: TGCAGTGCTAGAGATCTTGAGGAAAAGCAGTTCTTC; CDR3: CSARDLEEKQFF
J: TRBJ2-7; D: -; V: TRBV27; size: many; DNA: TGTGCCAGCAGTTTAGTTAGGGGGAACCCCTACGAGCAGTACTTC; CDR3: CASSLVRGNPYEQYF
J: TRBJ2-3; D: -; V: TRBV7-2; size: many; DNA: TGTGCCAGCAGCCACGACACAGATACGCAGTATTTT; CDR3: CASSHDTDTQYF
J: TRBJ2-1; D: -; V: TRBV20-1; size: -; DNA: TGCAGTGAGGAGAGGGTGATCAATGAGCAGTTCTTC; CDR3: CSEERVINEQFF
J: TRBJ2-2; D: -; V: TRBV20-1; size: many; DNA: TGCAGTGCTAGAGGGCGGCCAGGGGCCAAAAGCACCGGGGAGCTGTTTTTT; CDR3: CSARGRPGAKSTGELFF
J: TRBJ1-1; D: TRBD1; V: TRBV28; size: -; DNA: TGTGCCAGCAGTTCCCCCGGACAGGTAAACACTGAAGCTTTCTTT; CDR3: CASSSPGQVNTEAFF
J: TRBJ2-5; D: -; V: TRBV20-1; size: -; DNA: TGCAGTGCTAGGCTATCTGGTGCGTCGGAGACCCAGTACTTC; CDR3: CSARLSGASETQYF
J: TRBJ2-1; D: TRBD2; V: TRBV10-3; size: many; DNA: TGTGCCATCAGTGAGTCGGAGGGACTAGCGGGGGGCAATGAGCAGTTCTTC; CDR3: CAISESEGLAGGNEQFF
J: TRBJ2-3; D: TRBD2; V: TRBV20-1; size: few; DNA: TGCAGTGCTGGGGGACTAGCGGGAAAATCAGGCACAGATACGCAGTATTTT; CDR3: CSAGGLAGKSGTDTQYF
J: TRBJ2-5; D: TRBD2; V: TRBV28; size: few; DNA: TGTGCCAGCACCCGAGGGACTAGCGGGAGGGAGACCCAGTACTTC; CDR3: CASTRGTSGRETQYF
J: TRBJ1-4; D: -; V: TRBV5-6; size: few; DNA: TGTGCCAGCAGCTTCCGGGAGGGCAATGAAAAACTGTTTTTT; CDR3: CASSFREGNEKLFF
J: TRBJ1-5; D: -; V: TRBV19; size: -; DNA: TGTGCCAGTGACAGTAAGCACAGTTCTGTGAAGCCCCAGCATTTT; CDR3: CASDSKHSSVKPQHF
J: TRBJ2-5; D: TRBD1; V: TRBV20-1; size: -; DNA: TGCAGTGCAGTTGGACAGGCCTTAGAGACCCAGTACTTC; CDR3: CSAVGQALETQYF
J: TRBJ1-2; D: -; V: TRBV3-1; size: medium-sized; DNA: TGTGCCAGCAGCCAAGAAGGACTGTATGGCTACACCTTC; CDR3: CASSQEGLYGYTF
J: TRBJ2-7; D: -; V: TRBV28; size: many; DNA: TGTGCCAGCAGTCGCAGACCCTTCGAGCAGTACTTC; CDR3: CASSRRPFEQYF
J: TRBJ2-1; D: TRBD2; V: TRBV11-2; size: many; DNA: TGTGCCAGCAGCTTGAGCACCAGCGGGAGTCGCCATGAGCAGTTCTTC; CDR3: CASSLSTSGSRHEQFF
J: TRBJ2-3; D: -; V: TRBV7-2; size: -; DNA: TGTGCCAGCAGCTTGACCTCAATAGCGACAGATACGCAGTATTTT; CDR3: CASSLTSIATDTQYF
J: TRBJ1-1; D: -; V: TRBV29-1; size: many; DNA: TGCAGCGTCTCCACAGGTGCTCGAAGGGCCACTGAAGCTTTCTTT; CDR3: CSVSTGARRATEAFF
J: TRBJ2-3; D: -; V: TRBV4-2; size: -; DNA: TGTGCCAGCAGCCAAGCGGCCGCTTTAACAGATACGCAGTATTTT; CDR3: CASSQAAALTDTQYF
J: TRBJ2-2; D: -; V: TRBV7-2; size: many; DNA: TGTGCCAGCAGCTTATATAACGGGGCGGGCGGGGAGCTGTTTTTT; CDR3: CASSLYNGAGGELFF
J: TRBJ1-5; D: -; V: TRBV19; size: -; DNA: TGTGCCTCTGAGGGGAAGGGATGGCAGCCCCAGCATTTT; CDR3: CASEGKGWQPQHF
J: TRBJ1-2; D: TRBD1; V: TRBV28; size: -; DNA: TGTGCCAGCAGCTTACAGGGGGCGAAAGGCTACACCTTC; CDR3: CASSLQGAKGYTF
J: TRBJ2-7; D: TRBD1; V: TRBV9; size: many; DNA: TGTGCCAGCAGCGTCCTAGGGGACAGCTCCTACGAGCAGTACTTC; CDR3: CASSVLGDSSYEQYF
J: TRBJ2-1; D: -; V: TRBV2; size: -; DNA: TGTGCCAGCAGTGAAGCGTGGGGCTCGTACAATGAGCAGTTCTTC; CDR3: CASSEAWGSYNEQFF
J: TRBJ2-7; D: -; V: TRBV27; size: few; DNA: TGTGCCAGCAGTTCCGGGACCGCGGAATACGAGCAGTACTTC; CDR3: CASSSGTAEYEQYF
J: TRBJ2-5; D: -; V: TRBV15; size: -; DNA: TGTGCCACCAGCAGCAGTGAGACCCAGTACTTC; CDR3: CATSSSETQYF
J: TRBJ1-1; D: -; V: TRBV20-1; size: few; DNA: TGCAGTGCTAGAGTAAACCAGAACACTGAAGCTTTCTTT; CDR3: CSARVNQNTEAFF
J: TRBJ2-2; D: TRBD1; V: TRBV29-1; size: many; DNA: TGCAGCGTTGAAGATTGGACAGGGGAAATAGGGAAGCTGTTTTTT; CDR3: CSVEDWTGEIGKLFF
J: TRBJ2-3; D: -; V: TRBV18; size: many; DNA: TGTGCCAGCTCACCACGAGCGGATACGCAGTATTTT; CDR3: CASSPRADTQYF
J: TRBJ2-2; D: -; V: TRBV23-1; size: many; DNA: -; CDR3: CASSQWRHLRAGELFF
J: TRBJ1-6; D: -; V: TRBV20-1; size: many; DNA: TGCAGTGCTAGGGGGCTCAGGCGCGCCTATAATTCACCCCTCCACTTT; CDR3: CSARGLRRAYNSPLHF